The rows below give T cell receptor beta chains drawn from one sample of a study of vaccination effects on CD4 cells after COVID-19. Sequenced by immunoSEQ multiplex PCR; TCRdb stores in-frame clones only, minus some. The table lists fewer than 10,000 clones, under 80% of them singletons. The antigens these receptors bind are not known. The specimen was CD4+ T cells from PBMCs cultured without peptide, collected after COVID-19 vaccination. Source of these receptors: a human donor who received a COVID-19 vaccine. The CDR3 runs from the conserved cysteine through the conserved F or W. The D gene is left open where the match is weak. Some rows have no size entry. The others give once, few or many, or a class for an expanded clone.

clone_size j_call d_call v_call cdr3_nt cdr3_aa
few TRBJ1-5 NA TRBV21-1 TGTGCCAGCAGCAAAATAGGGAGGGGGTTCAATCAGCCCCAGCATTTT CASSKIGRGFNQPQHF
NA TRBJ1-4 NA TRBV5-1 TGCGCCAGCAGGACGGATCTTAATGAAAAACTGTTTTTT CASRTDLNEKLFF
NA TRBJ2-7 TRBD1 TRBV27 TGTGCCAGCAGTTTAGGGACAGTCTACGAGCAGTACTTC CASSLGTVYEQYF
NA TRBJ1-2 NA TRBV6-2/TRBV6-3 TGTGCCAGCAGTCAAGGGACATTATATGGCTACACCTTC CASSQGTLYGYTF
once TRBJ1-3 NA TRBV11-2 TGTGCCAGCAGCGCCGGGACATCCTTCTCTGGAAACACCATATATTTT CASSAGTSFSGNTIYF
NA TRBJ1-2 TRBD1 TRBV5-4 TGTGCCAGCAGCGGCGGACAGGGTGACTATGGCTACACCTTC CASSGGQGDYGYTF
NA TRBJ1-1 NA TRBV2 TGTGCCAGCACTAGAGAGGGTGTTGGAGCTTTCTTT CASTREGVGAFF
NA TRBJ2-3 NA TRBV14 TGTGCCAGCAGCCAAGACTCCGGGGGCAAAGATACGCAGTATTTT CASSQDSGGKDTQYF
NA TRBJ2-5 NA TRBV6-2/TRBV6-3 TGTGCCAGCAGACCTCAAGGAACGGAGACCCAGTACTTC CASRPQGTETQYF
few TRBJ1-2 NA TRBV5-4 TGTGCCAGCAGCACGCCGACGGGGGGCAGTGGCTACACCTTC CASSTPTGGSGYTF
NA TRBJ2-1 NA TRBV12-3/TRBV12-4 TGTGCCAGCAGTCCCAGATACAATGAGCAGTTCTTC CASSPRYNEQFF
NA TRBJ1-2 NA TRBV27 TGTGCCAGCAGTCCAGCGGGGGGGCAGAGCTATGGCTACACCTTC CASSPAGGQSYGYTF
NA TRBJ2-2 TRBD2 TRBV5-6 TGTGCCAGCAGCTTGAGCGGGAGCGGTATCGGGGAGCTGTTTTTT CASSLSGSGIGELFF
NA TRBJ2-7 NA TRBV2 TGTGCCAGCAGAGCCCAGGTTTTGGCCGAGCAGTACTTC CASRAQVLAEQYF
few TRBJ1-3 NA TRBV5-3 TGTGCCAGAAGCTTAAAGAACTCTGGAAACACCATATATTTT CARSLKNSGNTIYF
NA TRBJ1-1 NA TRBV5-5 TGTGCCAGCAGCCCGAGGGGCCACATGAACACTGAAGCTTTCTTT CASSPRGHMNTEAFF
once TRBJ2-7 NA TRBV7-2 TGTGCCAGCAGCTCTAGACTAGGGACCATTTCCTACGAGCAGTACTTC CASSSRLGTISYEQYF
NA TRBJ2-3 NA TRBV5-1 TGCGCCAGCAGCTTGAACAGCCCCATGGTAGATACGCAGTATTTT CASSLNSPMVDTQYF
NA TRBJ1-3 NA TRBV14 TGTGCCAGCAGCCAAGATCACCCGGGACTATCTGGAAACACCATATATTTT CASSQDHPGLSGNTIYF
NA TRBJ1-3 TRBD1 TRBV5-1 TGCGCCAGCAGCGTGGACAGGGTAACCCCTGGAAACACCATATATTTT CASSVDRVTPGNTIYF